A single sample is the source of the 19 T cell receptor beta chains below, sequenced in a study of blood T cell repertoires in COVID-19. TCRdb keeps only in-frame clones here, not all; method: immunoSEQ multiplex PCR. This sample has about 15,000 clones, with about 87% found just once. Sequences were obtained from peripheral blood. These receptors all stem from a human donor in a cohort sampled during active COVID-19.

The chain recombines TRBV5-4 with TRBJ1-5, with 11 bases aligning to TRBD1. Trimming at V came to 3 bases and at J to 2 bases, leaving 10 bases not matched to a gene. This CDR3 spans 18 amino acids. The germline V gene has CDR1 SGHNT and CDR2 YYREEE (reference sequence). This CDR3 reads CASSSGTGGLNGNQPQHF. DNA of the CDR3: TGTGCCAGCAGCTCCGGGACAGGGGGTTTAAACGGCAATCAGCCCCAGCATTTT.

The rearrangement uses TRBV7-8 and TRBJ2-3, with TRBD2 matching over 7 bases. This CDR3 is built from 16 residues. Germline V gives CDR1 SGHVS, CDR2 FQNEAQ. V was pared by 5 bases and J by 2 bases, with 10 bases of the junction left unmatched. The CDR3 DNA sequence: TGTGCCAGCAGCGCCCGGGATAGCGGGCACACAGATACGCAGTATTTT. It translates to CASSARDSGHTDTQYF.

This sequence joins TRBV6-6 and TRBJ2-3, with D perhaps matching TRBD1 (6 bases). CDR3 length: 15 amino acids. The germline gives CDR1 MNHNY, CDR2 SVGAGI (reference sequence). The V end was cut by 3 bases, the J end by 10 bases, with 20 bases between. The CDR3 sequence: CASSYPAGTTRSQYF. CDR3 nucleotide sequence: TGTGCCAGCAGTTATCCCGCAGGGACAACACGTTCGCAGTATTTT.

The CDR3 nucleotides read TGTGCCAGCGAGTCCCTTCCCGGGACAGTAAATTCACCCCTCCACTTT. This translates into CASESLPGTVNSPLHF. The chain joins TRBV6-6 to TRBJ1-6, with 7 bases lining up with TRBD1. The germline CDR1 and CDR2 sequences are MNHNY and SVGAGI (reference sequence). The CDR3 covers 16 residues. After removal of 8 bases from V and 7 bases from J, the junction contained 14 bases not matched to a gene.

This clone has more than one count but fewer than ten. The chain is built from TRBV27 and TRBJ1-2; possible D gene TRBD1, 6 bases. This CDR3 spans 14 amino acids. CDR1 is MNHEY and CDR2 is SMNVEV in the germline V gene (reference sequence). V gave up 6 bases and J gave up 3 bases, with 14 bases separating them. The CDR3 protein is CASSRRGADYGYTF. The CDR3 DNA reads TGTGCCAGCAGCCGCAGGGGCGCGGACTATGGCTACACCTTC.

Only one count was recorded for this clone. The chain is built from TRBV7-8 and TRBJ2-5; D perhaps matches TRBD1 (6 bases). The CDR3 spans 15 residues. Trimming stripped 1 base from V and 5 bases from J, with 14 bases between. CDR1 is SGHVS and CDR2 is FQNEAQ in the germline V gene. The CDR3 DNA reads TGTGCCAGCAGCTTAGGTACAGGGCCAAAGGAGACCCAGTACTTC. It specifies CASSLGTGPKETQYF.

This chain uses TRBV5-1 with TRBJ1-2; D is undetermined. CDR3 length equals 13 residues. Trimming stripped 0 bases from V and 7 bases from J, with 10 bases between. The germline V gene encodes CDR1 SGHRS and CDR2 YFSETQ. The CDR3 DNA sequence: TGCGCCAGCAGCTTGGGACAAGGTGGTGGCTACACCTTC. This gives the protein CASSLGQGGGYTF.

The chain has TRBV28 and TRBJ2-3; tentatively, D is TRBD1 (5 bases). Trimming removed 0 bases from V and 4 bases from J, with 8 bases in between. Germline V gene sequence: CDR1 MDHEN, CDR2 SYDVKM. The CDR3 runs to 14 residues. CDR3: CASSLWQGSDTQYF. CDR3 bases: TGTGCCAGCAGTTTATGGCAGGGATCAGATACGCAGTATTTT.

On this clone: An end of the junction differs from the germline gene, which may be a read error. This chain links TRBV12-3 or TRBV12-4 with TRBJ1-3, with 9 nucleotides matching TRBD1. The CDR3 totals 12 residues. CDR3 nucleotide sequence: TGTGCCAGCAGCCCTGGGTACAGGGGGCGAGATTTT. As protein: CASSPGYRGRDF.

The chain recombines TRBV9 with TRBJ2-7, with 7 bases aligning to TRBD2. The CDR3 extends over 19 amino acids. After removal of 0 bases from V and 0 bases from J, the junction contained 15 bases not matched to a gene. CDR1 is SGDLS and CDR2 is YYNGEE in the germline V gene. DNA of the CDR3: TGTGCCAGCAGCGTAGTTCCTGGGCCCTTAGCGGGCCCCTCCTACGAGCAGTACTTC. This sequence encodes CASSVVPGPLAGPSYEQYF.

The rearrangement links TRBV6-5 to TRBJ1-2; no firm D call. CDR3 size: 13 residues. V dropped 1 base and J dropped 8 bases, with 11 bases sitting between them. Germline CDR1 MNHEY, CDR2 SVGAGI. The CDR3 coding sequence is TGTGCCAGCAGTTACTTCGAGCTCGAAGGCTACACCTTC. This codes for CASSYFELEGYTF.

This clone is a singleton in its sample. The rearrangement links TRBV7-2 to TRBJ2-7; a possible D gene is TRBD1 (6 bases). The CDR3 loop spans 14 amino acids. CDR1 and CDR2 (germline): SGHTA, FQGNSA. Between the trimmed V and J ends, which lost 4 bases and 4 bases, there was a span of 14 bases. CDR3 nucleotide sequence: TGTGCCAGCAGCTGGGGTTTAGGGGGTTACGAGCAGTACTTC. It specifies CASSWGLGGYEQYF.

This chain links TRBV6-2 or TRBV6-3 with TRBJ1-2; D unclear. The germline gives CDR1 MNHEY, CDR2 SVGEGT. The CDR3 contains 16 residues. V shed 5 bases and J shed 3 bases, with 19 bases lying between them. In DNA, the CDR3 is TGTGCCAGCAGTCCGATCGGATCTAGTCTGGACTATGGCTACACCTTC. It specifies CASSPIGSSLDYGYTF.

J is TRBJ2-3 and V is TRBV4-2; 7 bases align to TRBD1. Germline lookup yields CDR1 LGHNA and CDR2 YNFKEQ. Unmatched junction bases numbered 8, after V lost 0 bases and J lost 8 bases. This CDR3 is built from 15 residues. This CDR3 reads CASSQDQGELGTQYF. CDR3 nucleotide sequence: TGTGCCAGCAGCCAAGATCAGGGGGAGTTGGGTACGCAGTATTTT.

The rearrangement links TRBV11-2 to TRBJ1-6, with D possibly TRBD1 on 5 matching bases. The CDR3 is 12 residues long. Germline loops: CDR1 SGHAT, CDR2 FQNNGV. V lost 8 bases to trimming and J lost 13 bases, with 15 bases between them. CDR3 sequence reads: CASSTDLAPLHF. CDR3 DNA sequence: TGTGCCAGCTCGACAGATTTAGCCCCCCTCCACTTT.

In its sample, this clone was seen once. This sequence joins TRBV24-1 and TRBJ2-3; 12 bases are shared with TRBD2. The J segment lost 2 bases and the V segment lost 7 bases, leaving 3 bases of the junction unmatched. CDR1 KGHDR and CDR2 SFDVKD come from the germline V gene. The CDR3 is made up of 15 amino acids. The DNA for the CDR3 is TGTGCCACCAGAGGGACTAGCGGGTACACAGATACGCAGTATTTT. This gives the protein CATRGTSGYTDTQYF.

This clone was detected only a few times. The rearrangement links TRBV5-1 to TRBJ2-7, with D possibly matching TRBD2 (5 bases). Germline V lookup: CDR1 SGHRS, CDR2 YFSETQ. The V gene lost 0 bases and the J gene lost 7 bases, with 14 bases spanning the gap. This CDR3 has 14 amino acids. The CDR3 DNA reads as TGCGCCAGCAGCTTGGCCAGCGGTATGTGGGAGCAGTACTTC. Its translation: CASSLASGMWEQYF.

The chain has TRBV28 and TRBJ2-1, with TRBD2 identical over 9 bases. The CDR3 is made up of 14 amino acids. V lost 6 bases and J lost 4; bases outside the gene matches: 4. Germline V gene data show CDR1 as MDHEN and CDR2 as SYDVKM. CDR3 coding DNA: TGTGCCAGCAGCCGACTAGCGGTATACAATGAGCAGTTCTTC. Translated: CASSRLAVYNEQFF.

The chain has TRBV6-2 or TRBV6-3 and TRBJ2-6; 7 bases are a match to TRBD1. The CDR3 extends over 17 amino acids. Germline V gives CDR1 MNHEY, CDR2 SVGEGT. V lost 1 base to trimming and J lost 0 bases; unmatched junction nucleotides: 3. Here the CDR3 DNA reads TGTGCCAGCAGTTACTTAGGACAGGACTCTGGGGCCAACGTCCTGACTTTC. Residues: CASSYLGQDSGANVLTF.